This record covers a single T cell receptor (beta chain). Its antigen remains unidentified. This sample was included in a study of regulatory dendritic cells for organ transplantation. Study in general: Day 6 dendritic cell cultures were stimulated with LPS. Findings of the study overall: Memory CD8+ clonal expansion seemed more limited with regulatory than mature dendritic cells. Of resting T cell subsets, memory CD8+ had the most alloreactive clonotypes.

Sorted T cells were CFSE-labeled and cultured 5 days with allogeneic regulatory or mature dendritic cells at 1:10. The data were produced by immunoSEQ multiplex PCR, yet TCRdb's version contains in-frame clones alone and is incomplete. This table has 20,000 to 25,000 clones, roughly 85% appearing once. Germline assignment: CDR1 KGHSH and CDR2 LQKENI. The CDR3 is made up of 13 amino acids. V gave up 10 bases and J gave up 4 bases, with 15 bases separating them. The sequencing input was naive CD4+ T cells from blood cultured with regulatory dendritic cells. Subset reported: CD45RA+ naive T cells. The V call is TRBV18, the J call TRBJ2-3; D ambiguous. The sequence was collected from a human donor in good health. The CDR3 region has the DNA TGTGCCACCCTGGAACAAGAAGCAGATACGCAGTATTTT. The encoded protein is CATLEQEADTQYF.